Sequencing of this TCR beta chain was carried out in a study of T cell clonotyping in hematopoietic cell transplantation. The study's findings and limits: Graft donor and pretransplant recipient Inverse Simpson Index values predicted broader posttransplant TCR diversity. Recipient TCR diversity dropped after transplant; expanded clonotypes rose from day 30 to 180.

With respect to this clone: The target antigen is unknown.

The germline V gene has CDR1 LNHDA and CDR2 SQIVND (reference sequence). V was shortened by 6 bases and J by 2 bases, with 13 bases between the two germline ends. The CDR3 is 15 amino acids. Sequencing was performed with immunoSEQ multiplex PCR; in TCRdb, only in-frame clones are kept and a portion is missing. The repertoire holds about 16,000 clones, with approximately 85% as singletons. The sample was peripheral blood mononuclear cells. The clonotype comes from a middle-aged woman in good health. Some clones in this sample may be carry-over from other donors' samples. V and J are TRBV19 and TRBJ2-2, with a possible D match to TRBD1 (6 bases). The CDR3 DNA sequence: TGTGCCAGTAGGATAAGGACAGAAAACACCGGGGAGCTGTTTTTT. It specifies CASRIRTENTGELFF.